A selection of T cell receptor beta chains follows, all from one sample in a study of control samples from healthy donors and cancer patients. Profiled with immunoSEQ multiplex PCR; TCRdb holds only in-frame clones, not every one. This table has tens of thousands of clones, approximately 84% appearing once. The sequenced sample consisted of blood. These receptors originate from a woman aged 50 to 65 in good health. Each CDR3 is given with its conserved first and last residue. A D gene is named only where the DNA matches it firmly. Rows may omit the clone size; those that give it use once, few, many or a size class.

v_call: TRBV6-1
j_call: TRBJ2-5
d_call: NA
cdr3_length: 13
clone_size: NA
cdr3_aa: CASSEALAVTQYF
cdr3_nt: TGTGCCAGCAGTGAAGCCCTGGCGGTTACCCAGTACTTC

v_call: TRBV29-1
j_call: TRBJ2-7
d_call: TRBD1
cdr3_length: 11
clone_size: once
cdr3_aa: CSVGTGHEQYF
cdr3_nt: TGCAGCGTCGGGACAGGGCACGAGCAGTACTTC

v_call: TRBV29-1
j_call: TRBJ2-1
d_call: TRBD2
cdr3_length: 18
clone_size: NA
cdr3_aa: CSVEPPQGASGTYNEQFF
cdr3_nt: TGCAGCGTTGAACCACCCCAAGGTGCTAGCGGGACCTACAATGAGCAGTTCTTC

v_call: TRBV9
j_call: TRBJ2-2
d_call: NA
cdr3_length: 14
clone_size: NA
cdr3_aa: CASSARPNTGELFF
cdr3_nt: TGTGCCAGCAGCGCCAGGCCGAACACCGGGGAGCTGTTTTTT

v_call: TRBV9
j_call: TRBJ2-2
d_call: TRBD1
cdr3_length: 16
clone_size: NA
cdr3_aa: CASSIRGQGATGELFF
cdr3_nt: TGTGCCAGCAGCATTAGGGGACAGGGGGCGACCGGGGAGCTGTTTTTT

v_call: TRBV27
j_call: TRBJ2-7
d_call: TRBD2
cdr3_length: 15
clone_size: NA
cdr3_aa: CASSFLAGASYEQYF
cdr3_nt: TGTGCCAGCAGTTTTCTAGCGGGAGCTTCCTACGAGCAGTACTTC

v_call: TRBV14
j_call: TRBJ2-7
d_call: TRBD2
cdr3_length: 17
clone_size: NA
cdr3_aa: CASSQGSATSVDYEQYF
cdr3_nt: TGTGCCAGCAGCCAAGGGAGCGCGACTAGCGTGGACTACGAGCAGTACTTC

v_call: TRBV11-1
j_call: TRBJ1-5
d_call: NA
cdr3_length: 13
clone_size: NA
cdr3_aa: CASSPNRDQPQHF
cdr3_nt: TGTGCCAGCAGCCCCAATCGGGATCAGCCCCAGCATTTT

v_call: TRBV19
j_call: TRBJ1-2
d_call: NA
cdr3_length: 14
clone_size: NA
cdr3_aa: CASSARDRNYGYTF
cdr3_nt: TGTGCCAGTAGTGCACGGGACCGCAACTATGGTTACACCTTC

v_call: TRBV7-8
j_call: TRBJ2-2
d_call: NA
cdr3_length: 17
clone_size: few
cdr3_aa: CASSSGGVAANTGELFF
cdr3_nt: TGTGCCAGCAGCTCTGGTGGGGTTGCAGCGAACACCGGGGAGCTGTTTTTT

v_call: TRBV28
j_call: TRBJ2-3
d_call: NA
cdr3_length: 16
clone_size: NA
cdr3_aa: CASSFSLSDSGDTQYF
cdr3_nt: TGTGCCAGCAGTTTTTCGCTTTCGGACTCCGGAGATACGCAGTATTTT

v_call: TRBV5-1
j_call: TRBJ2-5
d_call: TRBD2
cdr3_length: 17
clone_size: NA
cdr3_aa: CASSLTTSGGMGETQYF
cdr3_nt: TGCGCCAGCAGCTTGACAACTAGCGGAGGAATGGGAGAGACCCAGTACTTC

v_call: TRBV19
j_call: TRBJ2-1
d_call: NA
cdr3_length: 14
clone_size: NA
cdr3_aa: CASSIRDSANEQFF
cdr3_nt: TGTGCCAGTAGTATACGTGATAGCGCCAATGAGCAGTTCTTC

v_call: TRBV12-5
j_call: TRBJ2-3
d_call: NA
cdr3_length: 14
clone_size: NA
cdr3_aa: CASGPGQSTDTQYF
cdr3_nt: TGTGCTAGTGGCCCCGGCCAGTCCACAGATACGCAGTATTTT

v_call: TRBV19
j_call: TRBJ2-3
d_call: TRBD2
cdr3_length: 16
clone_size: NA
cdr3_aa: CASRIGLAANRDTQYF
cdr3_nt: TGTGCCAGTAGAATCGGACTAGCGGCGAATCGGGATACGCAGTATTTT

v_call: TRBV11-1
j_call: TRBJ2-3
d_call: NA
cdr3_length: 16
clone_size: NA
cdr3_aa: CASSVGRITSTDTQYF
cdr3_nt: TGTGCCAGCAGCGTAGGCCGGATTACTAGCACAGATACGCAGTATTTT

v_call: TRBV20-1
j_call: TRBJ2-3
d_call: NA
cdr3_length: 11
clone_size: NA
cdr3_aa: CSSGPGDTQYF
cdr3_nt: TGCAGCTCAGGTCCGGGAGATACGCAGTATTTT

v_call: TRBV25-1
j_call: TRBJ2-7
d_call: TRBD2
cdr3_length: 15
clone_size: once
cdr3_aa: CASSEGLADTYEQYF
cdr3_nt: TGTGCCAGCAGTGAGGGACTAGCGGATACCTACGAGCAGTACTTC

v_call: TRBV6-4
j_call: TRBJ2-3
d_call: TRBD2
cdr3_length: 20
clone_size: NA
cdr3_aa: CASSVVSGLAGRPGTDTQYF
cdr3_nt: TGTGCCAGCAGTGTCGTCTCGGGACTAGCGGGCCGGCCTGGCACAGATACGCAGTATTTT

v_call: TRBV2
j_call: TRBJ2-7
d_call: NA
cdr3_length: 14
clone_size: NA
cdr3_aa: CASSLTFINYEQYF
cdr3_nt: TGTGCCAGCAGCCTGACTTTCATCAACTACGAGCAGTACTTC

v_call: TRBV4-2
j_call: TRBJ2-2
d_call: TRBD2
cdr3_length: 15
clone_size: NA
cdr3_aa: CASSQETGRSGELFF
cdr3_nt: TGTGCCAGCAGCCAAGAGACCGGGAGGTCCGGGGAGCTGTTTTTT

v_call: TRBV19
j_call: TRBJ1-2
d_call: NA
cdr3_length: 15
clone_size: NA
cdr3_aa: CASSIRWTVNYGYTF
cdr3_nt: TGTGCCAGTAGTATAAGGTGGACGGTCAACTATGGCTACACCTTC

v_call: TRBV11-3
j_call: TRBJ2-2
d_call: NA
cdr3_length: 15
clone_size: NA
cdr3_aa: CASSAGGANTGELFF
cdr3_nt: TGTGCCAGCAGCGCCGGGGGCGCGAACACCGGGGAGCTGTTTTTT

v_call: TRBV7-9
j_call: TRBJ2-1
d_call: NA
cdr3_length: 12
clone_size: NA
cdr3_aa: CASSLAYNEQFF
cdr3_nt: TGTGCCAGCAGCCTAGCCTACAATGAGCAGTTCTTC

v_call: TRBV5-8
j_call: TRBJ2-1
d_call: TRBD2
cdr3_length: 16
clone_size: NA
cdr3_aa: CASSLRTSGAYNEQFF
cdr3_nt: TGTGCCAGCAGCCTCCGGACTAGCGGGGCTTACAATGAGCAGTTCTTC

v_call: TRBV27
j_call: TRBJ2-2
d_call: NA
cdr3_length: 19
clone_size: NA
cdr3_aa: CASSLLVRSLRVTTGELFF
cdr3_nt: TGTGCCAGCAGTTTATTAGTCCGGTCCTTGCGGGTCACTACCGGGGAGCTGTTTTTT

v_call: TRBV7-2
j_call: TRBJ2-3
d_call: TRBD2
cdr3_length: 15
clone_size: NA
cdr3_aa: CASSSQGLATDTQYF
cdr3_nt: TGTGCCAGCAGCTCCCAGGGACTAGCGACAGATACGCAGTATTTT

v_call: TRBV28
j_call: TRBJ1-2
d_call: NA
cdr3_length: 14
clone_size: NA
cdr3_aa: CASRSTEPGYGYTF
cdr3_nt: TGTGCCAGCAGGTCGACGGAGCCGGGCTATGGCTACACCTTC

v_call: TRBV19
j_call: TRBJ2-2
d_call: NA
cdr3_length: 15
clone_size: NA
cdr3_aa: CASSMGRLRTGELFF
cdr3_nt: TGTGCCAGTAGCATGGGTAGACTCCGCACCGGGGAGCTGTTTTTT

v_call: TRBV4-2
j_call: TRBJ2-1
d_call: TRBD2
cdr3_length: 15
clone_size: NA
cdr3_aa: CASSRQREGPNEQFF
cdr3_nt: TGTGCCAGCTCGCGACAGCGGGAGGGCCCTAATGAGCAGTTCTTC

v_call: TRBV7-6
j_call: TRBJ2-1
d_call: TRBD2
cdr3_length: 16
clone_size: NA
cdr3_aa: CASSLGTSGAYNEQFF
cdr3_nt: TGTGCCAGCAGCCTCGGGACTAGCGGCGCCTACAATGAGCAGTTCTTC

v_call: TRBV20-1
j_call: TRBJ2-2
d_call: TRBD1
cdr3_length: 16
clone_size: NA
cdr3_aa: CSASGRQGALGGELFF
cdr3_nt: TGCAGTGCTAGTGGAAGACAGGGGGCGTTGGGCGGGGAGCTGTTTTTT

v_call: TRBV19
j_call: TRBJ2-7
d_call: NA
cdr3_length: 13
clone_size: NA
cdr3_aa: CASSWVSSYEQYF
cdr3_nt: TGTGCCAGTAGTTGGGTCTCCTCCTACGAGCAGTACTTC

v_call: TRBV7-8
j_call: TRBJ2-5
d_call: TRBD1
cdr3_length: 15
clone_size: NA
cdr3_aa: CASSSPQGAQETQYF
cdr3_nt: TGTGCCAGCAGCTCACCGCAGGGGGCCCAAGAGACCCAGTACTTC

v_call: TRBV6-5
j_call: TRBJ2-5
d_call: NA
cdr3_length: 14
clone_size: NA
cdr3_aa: CASRPGPRRETQYF
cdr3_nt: TGTGCCAGCAGACCGGGACCTCGTCGAGAGACCCAGTACTTC

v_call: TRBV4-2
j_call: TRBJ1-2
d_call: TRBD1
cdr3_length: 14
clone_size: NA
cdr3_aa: CASSGDRDSYGYTF
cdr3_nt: TGTGCCAGCAGCGGGGACCGGGACAGCTATGGCTACACCTTC

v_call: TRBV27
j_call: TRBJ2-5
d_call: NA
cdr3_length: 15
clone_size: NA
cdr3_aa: CASAFQGGAGETQYF
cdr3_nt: TGTGCCAGCGCCTTTCAGGGGGGAGCTGGGGAGACCCAGTACTTC

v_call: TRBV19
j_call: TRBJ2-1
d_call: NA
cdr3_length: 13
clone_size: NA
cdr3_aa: CASSGEGGNEQFF
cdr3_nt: TGTGCCAGTAGTGGGGAGGGGGGTAATGAGCAGTTCTTC

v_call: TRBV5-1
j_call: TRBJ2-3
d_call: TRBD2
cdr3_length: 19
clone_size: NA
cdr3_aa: CASSSGLAGGISSTDTQYF
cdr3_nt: TGCGCCAGCAGCTCGGGACTAGCGGGAGGGATTTCTAGCACAGATACGCAGTATTTT

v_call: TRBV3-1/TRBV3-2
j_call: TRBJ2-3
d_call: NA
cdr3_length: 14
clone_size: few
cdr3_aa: CASSQRLARDTQYF
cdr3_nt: TGTGCCAGCAGCCAAAGGCTAGCGAGAGATACGCAGTATTTT

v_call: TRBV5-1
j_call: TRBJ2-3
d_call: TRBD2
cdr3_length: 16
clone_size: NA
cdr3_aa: CASSLRGAGAEDTQYF
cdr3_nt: TGCGCCAGCAGCTTGCGAGGAGCGGGAGCTGAAGATACGCAGTATTTT

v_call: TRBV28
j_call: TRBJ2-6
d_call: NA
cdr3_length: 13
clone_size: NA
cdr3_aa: CASIRPGANVLTF
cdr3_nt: TGTGCCAGCATCCGGCCAGGGGCCAACGTCCTGACTTTC